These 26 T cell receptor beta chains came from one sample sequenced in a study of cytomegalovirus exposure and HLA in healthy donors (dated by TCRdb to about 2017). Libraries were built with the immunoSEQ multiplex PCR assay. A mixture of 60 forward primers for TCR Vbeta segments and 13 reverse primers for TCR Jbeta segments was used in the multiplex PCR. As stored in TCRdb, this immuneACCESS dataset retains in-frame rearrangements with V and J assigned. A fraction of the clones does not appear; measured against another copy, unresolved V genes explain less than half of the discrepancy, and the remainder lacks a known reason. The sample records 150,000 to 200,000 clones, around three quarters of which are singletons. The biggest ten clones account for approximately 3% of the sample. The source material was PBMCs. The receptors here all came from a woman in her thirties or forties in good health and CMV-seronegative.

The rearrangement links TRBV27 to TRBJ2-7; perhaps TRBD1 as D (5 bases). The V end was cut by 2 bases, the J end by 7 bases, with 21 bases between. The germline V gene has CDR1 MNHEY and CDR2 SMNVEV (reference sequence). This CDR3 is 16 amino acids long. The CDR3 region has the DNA TGTGCCAGCAGTTTACGAACCGTCCGGGTGACAGAAGAGCAGTACTTC. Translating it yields CASSLRTVRVTEEQYF.

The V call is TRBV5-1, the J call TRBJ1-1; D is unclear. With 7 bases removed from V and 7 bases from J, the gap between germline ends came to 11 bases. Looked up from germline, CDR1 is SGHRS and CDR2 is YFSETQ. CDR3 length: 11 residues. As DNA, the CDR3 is TGCGCCAGCGCATCCGAGGGTGAAGCTTTCTTT. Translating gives CASASEGEAFF.

This CDR3 reads CATSRRLGRGAINEQFF. The CDR3 DNA reads TGTGCCACCAGCAGAAGGTTGGGGCGGGGAGCTATCAATGAGCAGTTCTTC. This chain links TRBV15 with TRBJ2-1, with D possibly TRBD2 on 6 matching bases. The CDR3 sequence is 17 residues long. Trimming left V 2 bases short and J 6 bases short, with 20 bases between. The V gene's germline CDR1 is LNHNV and CDR2 YYDKDF (reference sequence).

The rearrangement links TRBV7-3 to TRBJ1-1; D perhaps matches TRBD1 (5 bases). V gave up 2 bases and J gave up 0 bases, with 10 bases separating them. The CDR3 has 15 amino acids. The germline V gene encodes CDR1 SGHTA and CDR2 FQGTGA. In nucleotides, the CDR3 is TGTGCCAGCAGCTTAGGGGGGAGGATGAACACTGAAGCTTTCTTT. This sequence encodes CASSLGGRMNTEAFF.

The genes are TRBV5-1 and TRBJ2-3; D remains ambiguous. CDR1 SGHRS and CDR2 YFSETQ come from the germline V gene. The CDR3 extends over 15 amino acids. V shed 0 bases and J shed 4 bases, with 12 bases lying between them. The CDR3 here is CASSLDPFTSDTQYF. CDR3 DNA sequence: TGCGCCAGCAGCTTGGACCCTTTTACTTCAGATACGCAGTATTTT.

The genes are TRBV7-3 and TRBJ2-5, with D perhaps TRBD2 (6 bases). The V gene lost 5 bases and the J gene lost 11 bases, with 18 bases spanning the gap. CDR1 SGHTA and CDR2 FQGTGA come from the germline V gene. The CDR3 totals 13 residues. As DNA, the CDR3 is TGTGCCAGCAGCGAAATGTCGTCGGGGGAGCAGTACTTC. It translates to CASSEMSSGEQYF.

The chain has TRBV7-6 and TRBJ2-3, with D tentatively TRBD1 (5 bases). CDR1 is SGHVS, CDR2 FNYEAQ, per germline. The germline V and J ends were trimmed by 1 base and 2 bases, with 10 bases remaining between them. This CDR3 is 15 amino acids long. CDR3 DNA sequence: TGTGCCAGCAGCTTAGACCAGGGTTTCACAGATACGCAGTATTTT. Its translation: CASSLDQGFTDTQYF.

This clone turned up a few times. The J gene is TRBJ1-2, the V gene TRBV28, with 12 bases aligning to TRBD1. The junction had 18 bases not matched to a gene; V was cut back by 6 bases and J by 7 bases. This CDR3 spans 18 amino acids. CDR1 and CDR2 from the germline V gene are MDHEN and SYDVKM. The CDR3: CASSLAGTGGKGTSGYTF. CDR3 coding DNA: TGTGCCAGCAGCTTGGCCGGGACAGGGGGCAAGGGGACGTCTGGCTACACCTTC.

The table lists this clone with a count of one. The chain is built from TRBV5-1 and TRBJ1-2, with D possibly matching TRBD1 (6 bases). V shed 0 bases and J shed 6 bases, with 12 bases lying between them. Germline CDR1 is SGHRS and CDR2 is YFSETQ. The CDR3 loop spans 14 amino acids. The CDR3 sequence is CASSLGGGADGYTF. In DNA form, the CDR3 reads TGCGCCAGCAGCTTGGGCGGGGGCGCTGATGGCTACACCTTC.

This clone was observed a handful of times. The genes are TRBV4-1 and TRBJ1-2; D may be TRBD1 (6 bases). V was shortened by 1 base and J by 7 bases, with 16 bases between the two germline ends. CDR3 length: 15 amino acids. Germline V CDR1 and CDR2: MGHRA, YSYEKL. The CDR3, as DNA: TGCGCCAGCAGCCAAGGGGACATTGTTTCACGTGGCTACACCTTC. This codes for CASSQGDIVSRGYTF.

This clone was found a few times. The CDR3 protein is CASRLQGSQETQYF. CDR3 DNA: TGCGCCAGCAGGTTACAGGGTTCCCAAGAGACCCAGTACTTC. This rearrangement joins TRBV5-1 to TRBJ2-5; tentative D call: TRBD1 (6 bases). V shed 5 bases and J shed 1 base, with 12 bases lying between them. The germline V gene has CDR1 SGHRS and CDR2 YFSETQ. This CDR3 is built from 14 residues.

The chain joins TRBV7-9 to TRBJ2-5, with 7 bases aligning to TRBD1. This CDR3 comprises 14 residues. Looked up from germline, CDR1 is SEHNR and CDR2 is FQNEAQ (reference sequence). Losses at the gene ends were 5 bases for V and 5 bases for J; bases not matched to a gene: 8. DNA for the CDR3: TGTGCCAGCAGCCTACAGGGGCTCGGGGAGACCCAGTACTTC. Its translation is CASSLQGLGETQYF.

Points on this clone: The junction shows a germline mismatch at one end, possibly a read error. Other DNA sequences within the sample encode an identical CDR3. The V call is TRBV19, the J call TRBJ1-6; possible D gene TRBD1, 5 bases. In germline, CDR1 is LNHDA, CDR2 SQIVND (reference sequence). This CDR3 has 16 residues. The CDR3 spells CASSARASSYNSPLHF. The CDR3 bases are TGTGCCAGTAGTGCCAGGGCGAGCTCCTATAATTCCCCCCTCCACTTT.

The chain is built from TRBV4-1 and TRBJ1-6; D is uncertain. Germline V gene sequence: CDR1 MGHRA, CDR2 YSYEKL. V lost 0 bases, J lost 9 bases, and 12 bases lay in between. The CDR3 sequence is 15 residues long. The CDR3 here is CASSQDGVSGSPLHF. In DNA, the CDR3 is TGCGCCAGCAGCCAAGACGGGGTCAGCGGTTCACCCCTCCACTTT.

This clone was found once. The CDR3 is CASWGGRTNEKLFF. CDR3 DNA sequence: TGTGCCTCGTGGGGGGGGCGAACTAATGAAAAACTGTTTTTT. V usage is TRBV19 and J usage is TRBJ1-4; TRBD1 is a possible D gene (6 bases). The CDR3 spans 14 residues. The V gene's germline CDR1 is LNHDA and CDR2 SQIVND (reference sequence). Trimming removed 11 bases at V and 1 base at J, with 14 bases between.

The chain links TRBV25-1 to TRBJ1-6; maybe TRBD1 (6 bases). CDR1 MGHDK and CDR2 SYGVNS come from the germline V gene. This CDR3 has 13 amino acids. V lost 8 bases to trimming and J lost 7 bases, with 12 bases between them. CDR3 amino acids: CASGQGNNSPLHF. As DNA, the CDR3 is TGTGCCAGCGGGCAGGGGAACAATTCACCCCTCCACTTT.

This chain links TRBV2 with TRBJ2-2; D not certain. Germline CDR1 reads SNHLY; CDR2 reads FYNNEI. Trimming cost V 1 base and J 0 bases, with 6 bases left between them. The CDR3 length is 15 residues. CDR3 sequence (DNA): TGTGCCAGCAGTGAAGACTTTTCGAACACCGGGGAGCTGTTTTTT. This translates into CASSEDFSNTGELFF.

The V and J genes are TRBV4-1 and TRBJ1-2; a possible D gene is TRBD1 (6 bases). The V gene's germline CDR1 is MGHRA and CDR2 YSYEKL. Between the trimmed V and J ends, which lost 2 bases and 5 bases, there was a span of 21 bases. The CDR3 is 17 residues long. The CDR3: CASSQPSQGQRGYGYTF. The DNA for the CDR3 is TGCGCCAGCAGCCAACCGTCCCAAGGACAGAGAGGGTATGGCTACACCTTC.

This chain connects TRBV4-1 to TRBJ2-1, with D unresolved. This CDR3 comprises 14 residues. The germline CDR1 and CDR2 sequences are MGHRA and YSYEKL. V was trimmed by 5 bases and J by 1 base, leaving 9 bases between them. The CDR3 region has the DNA TGCGCCAGCAGCGCCTCTAGTTCCTACAATGAGCAGTTCTTC. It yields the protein CASSASSSYNEQFF.

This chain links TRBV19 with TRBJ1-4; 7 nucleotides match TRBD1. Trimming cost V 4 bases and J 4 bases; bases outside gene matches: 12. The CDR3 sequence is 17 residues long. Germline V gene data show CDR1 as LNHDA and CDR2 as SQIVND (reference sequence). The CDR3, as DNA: TGTGCCAGTAGTAAAAGGGACAGTCTCTTAGATAATGAAAAACTGTTTTTT. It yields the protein CASSKRDSLLDNEKLFF.

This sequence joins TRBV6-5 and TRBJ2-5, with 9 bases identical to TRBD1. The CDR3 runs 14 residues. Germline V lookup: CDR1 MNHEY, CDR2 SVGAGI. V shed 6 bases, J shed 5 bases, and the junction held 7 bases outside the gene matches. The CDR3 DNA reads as TGTGCCAGCAGCGGCACAGGGGGCAGGGAGACCCAGTACTTC. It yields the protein CASSGTGGRETQYF.

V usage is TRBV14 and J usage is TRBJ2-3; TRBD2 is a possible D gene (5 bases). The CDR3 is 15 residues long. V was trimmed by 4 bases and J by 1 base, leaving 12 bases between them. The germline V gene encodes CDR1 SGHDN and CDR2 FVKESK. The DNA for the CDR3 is TGTGCCAGCAGCCTAGGTTTCGGGGGCACAGATACGCAGTATTTT. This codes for CASSLGFGGTDTQYF.

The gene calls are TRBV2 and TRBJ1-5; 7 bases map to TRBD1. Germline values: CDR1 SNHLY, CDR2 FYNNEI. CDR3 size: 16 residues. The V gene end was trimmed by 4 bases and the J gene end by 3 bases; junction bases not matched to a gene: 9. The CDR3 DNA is TGTGCCAGCAGTGGGGACAGTTTGGCAACCAATCAGCCCCAGCATTTT. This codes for CASSGDSLATNQPQHF.

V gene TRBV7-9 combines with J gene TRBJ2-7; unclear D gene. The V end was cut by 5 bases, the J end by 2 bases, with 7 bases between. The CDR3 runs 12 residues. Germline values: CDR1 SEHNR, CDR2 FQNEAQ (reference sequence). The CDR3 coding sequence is TGTGCCAGCAGCATCTCAGCCTACGAGCAGTACTTC. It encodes CASSISAYEQYF. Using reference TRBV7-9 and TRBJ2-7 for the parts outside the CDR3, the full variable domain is DTGVSQNPRHKITKRGQNVTFRCDPISEHNRLYWYRQTLGQGPEFLTYFQNEAQLEKSRLLSDRFSAERPKGSFSTLEIQRTEQGDSAMYLCASSISAYEQYFGPGTRLTVT.

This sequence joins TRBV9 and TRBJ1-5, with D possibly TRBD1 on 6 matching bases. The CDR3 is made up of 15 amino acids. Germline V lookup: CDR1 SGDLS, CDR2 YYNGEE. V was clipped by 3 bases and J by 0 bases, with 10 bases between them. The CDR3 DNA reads TGTGCCAGCAGCGCGGGGGGGCTTAGCAATCAGCCCCAGCATTTT. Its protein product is CASSAGGLSNQPQHF.

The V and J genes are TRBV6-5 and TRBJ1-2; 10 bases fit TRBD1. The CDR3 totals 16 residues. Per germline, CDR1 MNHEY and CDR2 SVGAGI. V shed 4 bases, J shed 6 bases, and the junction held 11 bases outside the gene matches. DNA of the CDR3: TGTGCCAGCAGTTCCTTTCCGACAGGGGGCGCGAATGGCTACACCTTC. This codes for CASSSFPTGGANGYTF.